This T cell receptor beta chain was captured by sequencing in a study of cytomegalovirus exposure and HLA in healthy donors. Overall study findings and caveats: An ancestry cluster, one associated with Asian ancestry, reportedly showed fewer N-insertions than the approximately 670-donor mean in a later analysis. V- and J-gene trimming of TCR beta was linked (in a later analysis) to a missense DCLRE1C variant.

About this clone: The antigen is undetermined.

PCR amplification relied on 60 Vbeta primers (plus 13 Jbeta primers). Authors' processing steps: About 11 million of the 60 million to 90 million unique TCR beta chains counted in a later analysis were shared. Assay used: immunoSEQ multiplex PCR; TCRdb lists only in-frame clones, some missing. Clonal size and the V and J genes are those of that table, whereas D and trimming came from the DNA. The sample has 150,000 to 200,000 clones; around three quarters are singletons. The sequencing sample was made of PBMCs. This TCR derives from a woman in her twenties or thirties in good health and CMV-seronegative.

CDR3 region: CASSLGMEVGELFF. The CDR3 DNA is TGCGCCAGCAGCTTGGGTATGGAGGTCGGGGAGCTGTTTTTT. The chain couples TRBV5-1 to TRBJ2-2; D may be TRBD2 (5 bases). Trimming shortened V by 0 bases and J by 7 bases, and 10 bases separated the two germline ends. CDR3 length: 14 amino acids. Looked up from germline, CDR1 is SGHRS and CDR2 is YFSETQ.